The 17 T cell receptor beta chains below all came from one sample that was sequenced in a study of beta chain features in type 1 diabetes. Reverse transcription of all isolated RNA meant that expressed TCRB transcripts were sequenced. Measured with immunoSEQ multiplex PCR; TCRdb has only the in-frame clones, and not every one. Of 200,000 to 250,000 clones in the sample, less than 35% were seen once. The sample comprised central memory CD4+ T cells from blood. These receptors were taken from a man aged 25 to 45 in good health.

This clone was counted a few times. This chain links TRBV6-5 with TRBJ1-6, with D possibly TRBD1 on 5 matching bases. In germline, CDR1 is MNHEY, CDR2 SVGAGI. The V end was cut by 5 bases, the J end by 5 bases, with 10 bases between. The CDR3 totals 14 residues. CDR3 nucleotide sequence: TGTGCCAGCAGTCCAGCGGGGGATAATTCACCCCTCCACTTT. Its translation: CASSPAGDNSPLHF.

The chain employs TRBV6-6 and TRBJ2-7, with a possible D match to TRBD2 (5 bases). The CDR3 consists of 12 residues. Trimming took off 7 bases at V and 6 bases at J, with 13 bases between the two ends. Per germline, CDR1 MNHNY and CDR2 SVGAGI (reference sequence). CDR3 bases: TGTGCCAGCAATGGCGAGGGAACCGAGCAGTACTTC. Translated: CASNGEGTEQYF.

This chain joins TRBV6-5 and TRBJ1-5; D unresolved. This CDR3 has 14 amino acids. Germline CDR1 is MNHEY and CDR2 is SVGAGI. Trimming cost V 6 bases and J 3 bases, with 12 bases left between them. CDR3 nucleotide sequence: TGTGCCAGCAGCCGATCTAAGGACAATCAGCCCCAGCATTTT. This translates into CASSRSKDNQPQHF.

The V and J genes are TRBV28 and TRBJ2-7; either TRBD1 or TRBD2 may fit D (6 bases each). Germline lookup yields CDR1 MDHEN and CDR2 SYDVKM. The CDR3 has 14 amino acids. Trimming left V 9 bases short and J 6 bases short, with 21 bases between. The CDR3 region is CASTGTGARGEQYF. DNA of the CDR3: TGTGCCAGTACCGGGACGGGGGCTCGGGGCGAGCAGTACTTC.

The V and J genes are TRBV7-2 and TRBJ2-3; 12 positions match TRBD2. Germline V CDR1 and CDR2: SGHTA, FQGNSA. Losses at the gene ends were 4 bases for V and 4 bases for J; bases not matched to a gene: 9. This CDR3 contains 17 residues. The CDR3 sequence: CASSSRRLAGASDTQYF. CDR3 coding DNA: TGTGCCAGCAGCTCCAGACGACTAGCGGGAGCGTCAGATACGCAGTATTTT. Variable domain in full (rest from reference TRBV7-2 and TRBJ2-3): GAGVSQSPSNKVTEKGKDVELRCDPISGHTALYWYRQSLGQGLEFLIYFQGNSAPDKSGLPSDRFSAERTGGSVSTLTIQRTQQEDSAVYLCASSSRRLAGASDTQYFGPGTRLTVL.

This sequence joins TRBV7-8 and TRBJ2-3; D could derive from TRBD1 or TRBD2 (5 bases each). CDR3 size: 15 residues. Trimming left V 5 bases short and J 5 bases short, with 17 bases between. The germline V gene has CDR1 SGHVS and CDR2 FQNEAQ. Here the CDR3 reads CASSPYSGAGDTQYF. The CDR3 bases are TGTGCCAGCAGCCCTTACTCCGGGGCCGGAGATACGCAGTATTTT.

In this sample, this clone turned up a few times. The rearrangement uses TRBV30 and TRBJ1-1; no firm D call. The germline V and J ends were trimmed by 0 bases and 1 base, with 9 bases remaining between them. The CDR3 consists of 14 residues. CDR1 is GTSNPN and CDR2 is SVGIG in the germline V gene (reference sequence). This chain's CDR3 is CAWSVPPQNTEAFF. As DNA, the CDR3 is TGTGCCTGGAGTGTCCCACCTCAGAACACTGAAGCTTTCTTT.

The chain combines TRBV6-1 with TRBJ2-3; 9 positions match TRBD1. The V segment lost 6 bases and the J segment 0 bases; nucleotides outside the gene matches: 4. Per the germline V gene, CDR1 is MNHNS and CDR2 is SASEGT. This CDR3 contains 15 residues. DNA of the CDR3: TGTGCCAGCAGCCTCGGACAGGGGAGCACAGATACGCAGTATTTT. Its protein is CASSLGQGSTDTQYF.

The rearrangement joins TRBV28 to TRBJ2-4; TRBD1 aligns across 11 bases. Unmatched junction bases numbered 3, after V lost 6 bases and J lost 2 bases. This CDR3 region has 15 residues. The germline CDR1 and CDR2 sequences are MDHEN and SYDVKM. The CDR3: CASSGQGASKNIQYF. CDR3 DNA: TGTGCCAGCAGCGGACAGGGGGCTTCCAAAAACATTCAGTACTTC.

The gene calls are TRBV4-1 and TRBJ2-1; TRBD1 aligns across 9 bases. Looked up from germline, CDR1 is MGHRA and CDR2 is YSYEKL. The CDR3 is made up of 16 amino acids. Losses at the gene ends were 0 bases for V and 3 bases for J; bases not matched to a gene: 3. CDR3 loop: CASSQDWDRVYNEQFF. DNA of the CDR3: TGCGCCAGCAGCCAAGATTGGGACAGGGTCTACAATGAGCAGTTCTTC.

This clone appeared a single time. The CDR3 is CASSAPGTAYGYTF. DNA of the CDR3: TGTGCCAGCAGTGCCCCCGGGACAGCCTATGGCTACACCTTC. V is TRBV2 and J is TRBJ1-2; 7 nucleotides align to TRBD1. This CDR3 has 14 amino acids. With 4 bases clipped from V and 4 bases from J, the junction kept 6 bases outside the gene matches. The germline CDR1 and CDR2 sequences are SNHLY and FYNNEI. The full variable domain, in which reference TRBV2 and TRBJ1-2 provide the parts outside the CDR3, is EPEVTQTPSHQVTQMGQEVILRCVPISNHLYFYWYRQILGQKVEFLVSFYNNEISEKSEIFDDQFSVERPDGSNFTLKIRSTKLEDSAMYFCASSAPGTAYGYTFGSGTRLTVV.

V is TRBV29-1 and J is TRBJ2-3, with D uncertain. In germline, CDR1 is SQVTM, CDR2 ANQGSEA. The V gene lost 1 base and the J gene lost 1 base, with 9 bases spanning the gap. This CDR3 has 14 residues. For the CDR3, the DNA is TGCAGCGTTGAAGGGAGAAGGGGCACAGATACGCAGTATTTT. Its protein is CSVEGRRGTDTQYF.

The chain employs TRBV6-5 and TRBJ2-2, with D maybe TRBD2 (6 bases). CDR3 length equals 14 residues. CDR1 is MNHEY and CDR2 is SVGAGI in the germline V gene. V lost 8 bases, J lost 6 bases, and 16 bases lay in between. In DNA, the CDR3 is TGTGCCAGCTCAGAGGCGGGGAGGCCCGGGGAGCTGTTTTTT. It specifies CASSEAGRPGELFF.

Of note for this clone: In the same sample, other DNA sequences code for this CDR3. This chain uses TRBV2 with TRBJ2-5, with TRBD1 as a possible D gene (6 bases). Germline CDR1 SNHLY, CDR2 FYNNEI. The ends were cut back, 9 bases at V and 3 bases at J, with 14 bases in the middle. The CDR3 length is 13 residues. This CDR3 is CAREQGGKETQYF. CDR3 sequence (DNA): TGTGCCAGGGAACAGGGTGGAAAAGAGACCCAGTACTTC.

This clone appeared many times. The chain couples TRBV28 to TRBJ2-1, with 7 bases lining up with TRBD1. Trimming took 8 bases from V and 2 from J; bases not matched to a gene: 3. The CDR3 is made up of 13 amino acids. Germline V gives CDR1 MDHEN, CDR2 SYDVKM. For the CDR3, the DNA is TGTGCCAGCGGACAGGTTCCCTACAATGAGCAGTTCTTC. This translates into CASGQVPYNEQFF.

This clone was detected a few times. V and J are TRBV5-1 and TRBJ2-7; 9 nucleotides align to TRBD1. The CDR3 is 15 amino acids. Germline-derived CDR1 and CDR2 are SGHRS and YFSETQ. The trim removed 4 bases at V and 4 bases at J, leaving 9 bases unmatched. The CDR3: CASSVDGTGIYEQYF. The DNA for the CDR3 is TGCGCCAGCAGCGTGGACGGGACAGGGATTTACGAGCAGTACTTC.

The rearrangement joins TRBV30 to TRBJ2-3, with 7 positions matching TRBD2. CDR1 is GTSNPN and CDR2 is SVGIG in the germline V gene (reference sequence). This CDR3 region has 13 residues. The trim removed 7 bases at V and 2 bases at J, leaving 6 bases unmatched. The CDR3 sequence is CASSLAVTDTQYF. Here the CDR3 DNA reads TGTGCCTCGTCCCTAGCGGTCACAGATACGCAGTATTTT.